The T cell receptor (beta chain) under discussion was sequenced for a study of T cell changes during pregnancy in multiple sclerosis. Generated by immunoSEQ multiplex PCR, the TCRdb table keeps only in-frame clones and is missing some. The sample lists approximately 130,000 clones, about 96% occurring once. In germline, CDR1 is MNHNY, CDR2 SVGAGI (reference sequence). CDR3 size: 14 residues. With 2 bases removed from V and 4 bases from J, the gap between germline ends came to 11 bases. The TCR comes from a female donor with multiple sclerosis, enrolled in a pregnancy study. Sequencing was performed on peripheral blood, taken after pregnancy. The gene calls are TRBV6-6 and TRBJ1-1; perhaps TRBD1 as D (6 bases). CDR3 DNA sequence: TGTGCCAGCAGTTACATAAGGGGGAGCACTGAAGCTTTCTTT. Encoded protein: CASSYIRGSTEAFF.